Listed below are T cell receptor beta chains from one sample, sequenced in a study of blood T cell repertoires in COVID-19. TCRdb's table, derived via immunoSEQ multiplex PCR, lists solely in-frame clones and lacks some. The data show about 130,000 clones, 65% to 90% seen once. Sequencing input: peripheral blood. These receptors all stem from a man older than 75 with active or convalescent COVID-19. The CDR3 runs from the conserved cysteine through the conserved F or W. The D gene is left open where the match is weak. Expanded clones get a size class; other rows say once, few or many, or leave the size out.

CDR3 protein	CDR3 DNA	V gene	J gene	CDR3 length	D gene	clone size
CASSVSADRGSYEQYF	TGTGCCAGCAGCGTCTCGGCCGACAGAGGATCCTACGAGCAGTACTTC	TRBV9	TRBJ2-7	16	.	.
CSVGGALSGYTF	TGCAGCGTTGGAGGAGCCCTATCCGGCTACACCTTC	TRBV29-1	TRBJ1-2	12	.	.
CASSYSDSFYGYTF	TGTGCCAGCTCATATTCTGACAGCTTTTATGGCTACACCTTC	TRBV18	TRBJ1-2	14	.	.
CASSSDRVPYNEQFF	TGTGCCAGCAGCAGCGACAGGGTTCCGTACAATGAGCAGTTCTTC	TRBV5-8	TRBJ2-1	15	TRBD1	once
CASSMSIGNQPQHF	TGTGCCAGCAGCATGAGTATCGGCAATCAGCCCCAGCATTTT	TRBV6-5	TRBJ1-5	14	.	.
CASSLELLKEQFF	TGCGCCAGCAGCTTGGAGCTCCTCAAGGAGCAGTTCTTC	TRBV5-1	TRBJ2-1	13	.	many
CASSYDRGGSYEQYF	TGTGCCAGCAGTTACGACAGGGGTGGTTCCTACGAGCAGTACTTC	TRBV6-5	TRBJ2-7	15	TRBD1	.
CAWDWDRVSKKLFF	TGTGCCTGGGATTGGGACAGAGTCTCGAAAAAACTGTTTTTT	TRBV30	TRBJ1-4	14	TRBD1	.
CASSQLTGIDEQYF	TGTGCCAGCAGCCAATTGACAGGGATTGACGAGCAGTACTTC	TRBV14	TRBJ2-7	14	TRBD1	.
CASSSAEGGMNTEAFF	TGTGCCAGCAGTTCAGCGGAGGGAGGGATGAACACTGAAGCTTTCTTT	TRBV4-2	TRBJ1-1	16	.	.
CASSFNRGRGAGELFF	TGTGCCAGCAGTTTCAACCGCGGGAGAGGCGCCGGGGAGCTGTTTTTT	TRBV6-2/TRBV6-3	TRBJ2-2	16	TRBD2	.
CASSLVTGGSEKLFF	TGTGCCAGCAGTTTAGTGACAGGGGGAAGTGAAAAACTGTTTTTT	TRBV6-5	TRBJ1-4	15	TRBD1	.
CATRPTGTGELFF	TGTGCCACCAGACCGACAGGAACCGGGGAGCTGTTTTTT	TRBV24-1	TRBJ2-2	13	.	.
CAWSGRESEKLFF	TGTGCCTGGAGCGGCAGGGAAAGTGAAAAACTGTTTTTT	TRBV30	TRBJ1-4	13	.	.
CASRSDSNTDTQYF	TGTGCCAGCAGATCCGACAGCAACACAGATACGCAGTATTTT	TRBV2	TRBJ2-3	14	.	few
CASSPTGLAGGMRTDTQYF	TGCGCCAGCAGCCCGACGGGACTAGCGGGAGGCATGAGGACAGATACGCAGTATTTT	TRBV5-1	TRBJ2-3	19	TRBD2	.
CASSSRRGGSEQYF	TGTGCCAGCAGTTCTCGGAGGGGCGGCAGCGAGCAGTACTTC	TRBV6-2/TRBV6-3	TRBJ2-7	14	.	.
CASSQVRSGGAEDEQYF	TGTGCCAGCAGCCAAGTGAGAAGTGGGGGGGCCGAGGACGAGCAGTACTTC	TRBV3-1/TRBV3-2	TRBJ2-7	17	.	.
CATSDSGRYYGYTF	TGTGCCACCAGTGATTCCGGGAGATACTATGGCTACACCTTC	TRBV24-1	TRBJ1-2	14	.	.
CAWSVALNYGYTF	TGTGCCTGGAGTGTAGCCCTTAACTATGGCTACACCTTC	TRBV30	TRBJ1-2	13	.	.
CASRTPGTTVQYF	TGTGCCAGCAGAACCCCCGGGACAACCGTTCAGTACTTC	TRBV12-3/TRBV12-4	TRBJ2-4	13	.	.
CASSSGQDRPQFF	TGTGCCAGCAGCTCCGGACAGGATCGACCCCAGTTCTTC	TRBV7-3	TRBJ2-1	13	TRBD1	once
CASSKTGVNEQFF	TGTGCCAGCAGCAAGACAGGGGTCAATGAGCAGTTCTTC	TRBV6-5	TRBJ2-1	13	TRBD1	.
CASSLDRGRRNTEAFF	TGTGCCAGCAGCTTGGACAGGGGGCGCAGGAACACTGAAGCTTTCTTT	TRBV7-2	TRBJ1-1	16	TRBD1	.
CASSTRDTWNTEAFF	TGTGCCAGCAGCACCCGGGACACTTGGAACACTGAAGCTTTCTTT	TRBV11-1	TRBJ1-1	15	.	.
CASSLQGNEKLFF	TGTGCCAGCAGTTTGCAGGGGAATGAAAAACTGTTTTTT	TRBV6-6	TRBJ1-4	13	.	.
CASWRDTQYF	TGTGCCAGCTGGAGGGATACGCAGTATTTT	TRBV2	TRBJ2-3	10	.	.
CASKLTGSSYEQYF	TGTGCCAGTAAGCTGACAGGGAGCTCCTACGAGCAGTACTTC	TRBV19	TRBJ2-7	14	TRBD1	.
CASSLRPGQLYGYTF	TGTGCCAGCAGTCTCCGACCGGGACAGCTATATGGCTACACCTTC	TRBV6-5	TRBJ1-2	15	TRBD1	.
CASSLADRGGRQYF	TGCGCCAGCAGCTTGGCGGACAGGGGAGGTCGGCAGTACTTC	TRBV5-1	TRBJ2-7	14	TRBD1	few
CASSQYGTVSYEQYF	TGTGCCAGCAGCCAATACGGGACAGTATCCTACGAGCAGTACTTC	TRBV7-8	TRBJ2-7	15	TRBD1	few
CASSGRTGRNTGELFF	TGTGCCAGCAGCGGACGGACAGGGAGGAACACCGGGGAGCTGTTTTTT	TRBV9	TRBJ2-2	16	TRBD1	.
CASSKRDYWEDTQYF	TGTGCCAGCAGCAAACGGGACTATTGGGAAGATACGCAGTATTTT	TRBV21-1	TRBJ2-3	15	.	.
CASSLILAGGTNEQFF	TGCGCCAGCAGCCTGATACTAGCGGGGGGCACTAATGAGCAGTTCTTC	TRBV5-1	TRBJ2-1	16	TRBD2	.
CASAGGSANYGYTF	TGTGCCAGCGCGGGAGGGTCGGCTAACTATGGCTACACCTTC	TRBV11-2	TRBJ1-2	14	.	.
CASRLEGASDTEAFF	TGTGCAAGTCGCCTCGAGGGGGCTTCAGACACTGAAGCTTTCTTT	TRBV12-2	TRBJ1-1	15	.	.
CASSLGGQIASTDTQYF	TGTGCCAGCAGCTTGGGGGGACAGATAGCTAGCACAGATACGCAGTATTTT	TRBV5-4	TRBJ2-3	17	TRBD1	.
CASSIQGTSYEQYF	TGCGCCAGCAGCATACAGGGGACCTCCTACGAGCAGTACTTC	TRBV5-1	TRBJ2-7	14	TRBD1	.
CASSLRENTEAFF	TGTGCCAGCAGCTTGCGGGAGAACACTGAAGCTTTCTTT	TRBV11-1	TRBJ1-1	13	.	.
CASSLTPGAGQYF	TGTGCCAGCAGCTTAACCCCGGGCGCGGGGCAGTACTTC	TRBV7-3	TRBJ2-7	13	.	.
CASSHLAGGPDTQYF	TGTGCCAGCAGCCACCTAGCGGGGGGGCCGGATACGCAGTATTTT	TRBV3-1/TRBV3-2	TRBJ2-3	15	TRBD2	.
CASSLTATHSYEQYF	TGTGCCAGCAGCCTGACAGCTACTCACTCCTACGAGCAGTACTTC	TRBV5-5	TRBJ2-7	15	.	.
CSVTSGREISEQFF	TGCAGCGTCACTAGCGGGAGGGAAATTAGTGAGCAGTTCTTC	TRBV29-1	TRBJ2-1	14	TRBD2	.
CASSLDLGPSGGTEAFF	TGTGCCAGCAGCTTAGATCTGGGTCCCTCGGGAGGTACTGAAGCTTTCTTT	TRBV7-7	TRBJ1-1	17	.	many
CASSSGTSGYNEQFF	TGTGCCAGCAGTTCCGGGACTAGCGGTTACAATGAGCAGTTCTTC	TRBV6-5	TRBJ2-1	15	TRBD2	.
CASSLVREAGYTF	TGCGCCAGCAGCTTGGTTAGAGAAGCCGGCTACACCTTC	TRBV5-1	TRBJ1-2	13	.	.
CATSDFDSRGAGTEQFF	TGTGCCACCAGTGATTTCGACTCGCGGGGGGCGGGGACTGAGCAGTTCTTC	TRBV24-1	TRBJ2-1	17	TRBD2	.
CASSSTGGVNEKLFF	TGCGCCAGCAGCTCAACAGGGGGGGTTAATGAAAAACTGTTTTTT	TRBV5-1	TRBJ1-4	15	TRBD1	.
CASSRTGSTSNSPLHF	TGCGCCAGCAGCCGAACAGGGTCTACCAGTAATTCACCCCTCCACTTT	TRBV5-1	TRBJ1-6	16	.	.
CTLQGAGYNEQFF	TGTACCCTACAGGGGGCTGGCTACAATGAGCAGTTCTTC	TRBV6-5	TRBJ2-1	13	TRBD1	once
CASSLVPLAGGNTGELFF	TGTGCCAGCAGCTTAGTCCCACTAGCGGGGGGGAACACCGGGGAGCTGTTTTTT	TRBV7-7	TRBJ2-2	18	TRBD2	.
CASGQGDSPLHF	TGTGCCAGCGGGCAGGGTGATTCACCCCTCCACTTT	TRBV6-5	TRBJ1-6	12	.	.
CASSVGQGQTEAFF	TGTGCCAGCAGCGTAGGGCAGGGACAGACTGAAGCTTTCTTT	TRBV9	TRBJ1-1	14	TRBD1	once